Each of the 9 T cell receptor beta chains below was sequenced from the same sample in a study of shared clonotypes between healthy human individuals. Terminally differentiated effector memory CD45RA+ cells were left out of the naive CD8 fraction, which was CD45RO-negative and positively selected for CCR7. Some clones are missing from TCRdb's copy, which holds only in-frame ones; the method was immunoSEQ multiplex PCR. The table has about 580,000 clones, 98% seen once; the top ten hold approximately 0.3%. The material sequenced was naive CD8+ T cells sorted from blood. All receptors derive from a man aged 30 to 45 in good health.

This clone was counted a single time. In nucleotides, the CDR3 is TGTGCCAGCAGCTTAGTGCAGAATGGGGACACTGAAGCTTTCTTT. Its translation is CASSLVQNGDTEAFF. The V and J genes are TRBV7-6 and TRBJ1-1, with D unclear. The CDR3 length is 15 residues. Germline V lookup: CDR1 SGHVS, CDR2 FNYEAQ. Trimming removed 1 base at V and 3 bases at J, with 12 bases between.

The chain couples TRBV2 to TRBJ2-3; 8 nucleotides match TRBD1. This CDR3 is 15 amino acids long. Germline V CDR1 and CDR2: SNHLY, FYNNEI. The ends lost 3 bases at V and 3 bases at J; junction bases unmatched: 5. For the CDR3, the DNA is TGTGCCAGCAGTGACAGGGGGCGGTTTACAGATACGCAGTATTTT. Translation: CASSDRGRFTDTQYF.

The chain combines TRBV7-6 with TRBJ2-3, with 9 bases that match TRBD2. The germline V gene has CDR1 SGHVS and CDR2 FNYEAQ. The CDR3 is made up of 16 amino acids. Losses at the gene ends were 4 bases for V and 2 bases for J; bases not matched to a gene: 7. The CDR3 DNA sequence: TGTGCCAGCAGCTCAAGTAGCGGGAGTAACACAGATACGCAGTATTTT. It encodes CASSSSSGSNTDTQYF.

The genes are TRBV7-9 and TRBJ2-7; D may correspond to TRBD1 or TRBD2 (5 bases each). The V and J ends lost 8 bases and 5 bases respectively, with 22 bases between them. CDR1 and CDR2 from the germline V gene are SEHNR and FQNEAQ (reference sequence). The CDR3 extends over 15 amino acids. CDR3 in amino acids: CASSGQGIRFDEQYF. The DNA for the CDR3 is TGTGCCAGCTCGGGGCAGGGAATTCGATTTGACGAGCAGTACTTC.

V is TRBV2 and J is TRBJ1-2, with a tentative D call TRBD1 (5 bases). Germline V gene data show CDR1 as SNHLY and CDR2 as FYNNEI. The CDR3 has 14 amino acids. Deletions cut 5 bases from V and 0 bases from J, with 10 bases between. Here the CDR3 reads CASSMGTSNYGYTF. CDR3 nucleotides: TGTGCCAGCAGTATGGGGACCTCTAACTATGGCTACACCTTC.

The V gene is TRBV27, the J gene TRBJ1-5, with unresolved D. This CDR3 has 14 amino acids. V gave up 5 bases and J gave up 5 bases, with 13 bases separating them. Per the germline V gene, CDR1 is MNHEY and CDR2 is SMNVEV (reference sequence). The CDR3 loop reads CASSPGRMHQPQHF. The CDR3 DNA is TGTGCCAGCAGTCCTGGACGGATGCATCAGCCCCAGCATTTT.

This clone has only one observation. Other DNA sequences in this sample translate to the same CDR3. This chain connects TRBV11-2 to TRBJ2-1; D possibly corresponds to TRBD2 (5 bases). CDR1 is SGHAT and CDR2 is FQNNGV in the germline V gene. This CDR3 is built from 12 residues. Trimming took 4 bases from V and 12 from J, leaving 13 bases between them. The CDR3 sequence is CASSSAGGRQFF. The CDR3, as DNA: TGTGCCAGCAGCTCGGCCGGTGGGAGGCAGTTCTTC. Full variable domain (outside the CDR3, taken from reference TRBV11-2 and TRBJ2-1): EAGVAQSPRYKIIEKRQSVAFWCNPISGHATLYWYQQILGQGPKLLIQFQNNGVVDDSQLPKDRFSAERLKGVDSTLKIQPAKLEDSAVYLCASSSAGGRQFFGPGTRLTVL.

The CDR3 sequence: CASSFPLGLAGENEQFF. CDR3 DNA: TGTGCCAGCAGCTTTCCCTTGGGACTAGCGGGAGAGAATGAGCAGTTCTTC. The chain is built from TRBV7-6 and TRBJ2-1, with 14 bases identical to TRBD2. CDR1 and CDR2 (germline): SGHVS, FNYEAQ. The V gene end was trimmed by 3 bases and the J gene end by 7 bases; junction bases not matched to a gene: 8. The CDR3 contains 17 residues.

This clone was seen only once. The genes are TRBV27 and TRBJ1-5; D gene uncertain. The CDR3 extends over 15 amino acids. V was cut by 2 bases and J by 2 bases, with 10 bases left in between. Germline V gene data show CDR1 as MNHEY and CDR2 as SMNVEV (reference sequence). Here the CDR3 reads CASSLRFGGNQPQHF. CDR3 coding DNA: TGTGCCAGCAGTTTAAGGTTCGGTGGCAATCAGCCCCAGCATTTT.